This record concerns one TCR beta chain sequence. The data stem from a study of shared clonotypes between healthy human individuals. The J segment lost 2 bases and the V segment lost 1 base, leaving 2 bases of the junction unmatched. Germline V gene sequence: CDR1 LNHNV, CDR2 YYDKDF (reference sequence). This CDR3 has 15 amino acids. Generated by immunoSEQ multiplex PCR, the TCRdb table keeps only in-frame clones and is missing some. The repertoire consists of about a million clones, with about 75% occurring once and the leading ten covering about 1.5%. The clonotype comes from a man between 18 and 35 years old in good health. Sequencing was done on a sample of memory CD4+ T cells sorted from blood. Subset in this sample: CD45RA-negative fraction. The V gene is TRBV15, the J gene TRBJ2-7, with TRBD2 matching 10 bases. The CDR3 bases are TGTGCCACCAGCAGAGCAACTAGCGGGACCTACGAGCAGTACTTC. Its translation is CATSRATSGTYEQYF. The whole variable domain, filled in from reference TRBV15 and TRBJ2-7, reads DAMVIQNPRYQVTQFGKPVTLSCSQTLNHNVMYWYQQKSSQAPKLLFHYYDKDFNNEADTPDNFQSRRPNTSFCFLDIRSPGLGDTAMYLCATSRATSGTYEQYFGPGTRLTVT.